This is a list of T cell receptor beta chains from one sample in a study of CXCR3-negative and CXCR3-positive naive CD8 T cells. TCRdb re-called the 5' RACE reads and shows each CDR3 protein once, DNA omitted. The sample data list around 160,000 distinct CDR3 sequences. The sequencing input was naive CXCR3+ CD8+ T cells from blood. The source is a human donor in good health. Some clones in this sample may be carry-over from other donors' samples. CDR3s include the opening cysteine and the closing phenylalanine or tryptophan. Fields, in order: V gene, J gene, CDR3 protein.

>TRBV11-2|TRBJ2-1
CASSRNTGGVGNEQFF
>TRBV7-9|TRBJ2-2
CASSLTHLAGDMMTGELFF
>TRBV12-3/TRBV12-4|TRBJ2-1
CASSLGRGGIYEQFF
>TRBV28|TRBJ1-5
CASSPPREISNQPQHF
>TRBV9|TRBJ2-1
CASSVGPAGGPSSYNEQFF
>TRBV5-1|TRBJ2-3
CASSLSVGVSTDTQYF
>TRBV14|TRBJ2-1
CASSQGNVPFF
>TRBV10-3|TRBJ1-2
CAISGRDTNYGYTF
>TRBV29-1|TRBJ2-1
CSVGVPYNEQFF
>TRBV9|TRBJ1-2
CASSVANRNYGYTF
>TRBV7-9|TRBJ2-1
CASTVADSYNEQFF
>TRBV20-1|TRBJ2-7
CSARDLGLAGTYEQYF
>TRBV29-1|TRBJ2-7
CSVDGAGESYEQYF
>TRBV13|TRBJ2-3
CASSLERDSGPALDTQYF
>TRBV7-2|TRBJ2-7
CASSLANKTSGNYEQYF
>TRBV5-5|TRBJ2-1
CASSGERGPGNEQFF
>TRBV3-1|TRBJ2-3
CASSPDGMVGDTQYF
>TRBV4-3|TRBJ2-7
CASSQDWGGVYEQYF
>TRBV29-1|TRBJ2-1
CSVSQSSYNEQFF
>TRBV10-3|TRBJ2-1
CAISEPPVKNEQFF
>TRBV4-2|TRBJ2-6
CASSQDPRSGANVLTF
>TRBV5-1|TRBJ2-7
CASSLSGTQSYEQYF
>TRBV20-1|TRBJ2-1
CSARPRLAGEFVGSYNEQFF
>TRBV12-3/TRBV12-4|TRBJ2-5
CASSWGETQYF
>TRBV10-3|TRBJ2-5
CAISEGLVLGYQETQYF
>TRBV9|TRBJ2-1
CASSDSGRAYNEQFF
>TRBV7-9|TRBJ2-1
CASSDHRNSYNEQFF
>TRBV28|TRBJ2-1
CASSLSVRGYNNEQFF
>TRBV4-3|TRBJ2-3
CASSPGSRVVDTQYF
>TRBV20-1|TRBJ2-7
CSASGELYSYEQYF
>TRBV5-1|TRBJ2-1
CASSAPTSGPSYNEQFF
>TRBV29-1|TRBJ1-1
CSVEDRENTEAFF
>TRBV28|TRBJ2-3
CASSLQNRVQWPTDTQYF
>TRBV7-9|TRBJ1-1
CASSPRDRGSTEAFF
>TRBV5-1|TRBJ1-1
CASSVTGETTEAFF
>TRBV6-2/TRBV6-3|TRBJ2-3
CASSYSTGATDTQYF
>TRBV7-6|TRBJ2-7
CASSLGGLVNEQYF
>TRBV2|TRBJ2-5
CASSDLTSGGSHKTQYF
>TRBV10-3|TRBJ1-1
CAISSSQMNTEALF
>TRBV7-9|TRBJ2-7
CASSLARGIQTYEQYF
>TRBV4-3|TRBJ2-5
CASSPSQSNWETQYF